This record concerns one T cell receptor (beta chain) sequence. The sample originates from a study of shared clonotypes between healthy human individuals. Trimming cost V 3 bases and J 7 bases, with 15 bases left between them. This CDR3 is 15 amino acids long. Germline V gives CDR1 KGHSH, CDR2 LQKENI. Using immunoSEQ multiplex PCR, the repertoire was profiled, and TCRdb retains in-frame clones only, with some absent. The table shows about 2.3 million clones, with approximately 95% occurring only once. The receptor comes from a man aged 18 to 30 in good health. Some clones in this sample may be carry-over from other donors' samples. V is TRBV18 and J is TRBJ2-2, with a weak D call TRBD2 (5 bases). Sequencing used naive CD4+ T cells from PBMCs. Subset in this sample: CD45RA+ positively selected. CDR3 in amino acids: CASSPTRAEGGELFF. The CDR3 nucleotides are TGTGCCAGCTCACCGACGAGGGCAGAGGGCGGGGAGCTGTTTTTT.